The present TCR beta chain was sequenced within a study of T cells in Graves' hyperthyroidism and ophthalmopathy. Findings and limits, study-wide: Researchers found most expanded thyroid clonotypes above 0.001 in blood as well.

Germline assignment: CDR1 MGHRA and CDR2 YSYEKL. The CDR3 is 18 amino acids. RNA transcripts yielded amplified TCR beta CDR3 regions. An initial round of RT-PCR targeting the TCR CDR3 relied on the HTBI primer set. MiXCR, run by TCRdb on the multiplex PCR reads, gives a single entry per CDR3 protein. The table shows more than 20,000 distinct CDR3 sequences, with about 53% occurring only once. On this clonotype: Its specificity is unknown. Germline is not matched at one junction end, which may reflect a read error.

Participants, patients aged 18 to 65, had newly diagnosed hyperthyroidism with a duration under 2 months. Reasons for excluding patients were uncontrolled infection, other autoimmune disease, pregnancy or lactation. The V gene is TRBV4-1, the J gene TRBJ2-3; D possibly corresponds to TRBD2 (5 bases). The TCR comes from a woman aged 40 to 50 with Graves' hyperthyroidism that later progressed to Graves' ophthalmopathy. Sequenced sample: blood. CDR3 in amino acids: CASSQESLRALGTDTQFF. In nucleotides, the CDR3 is TGCGCCAGCAGCCAAGAGAGTTTGAGGGCGCTAGGCACAGATACGCAGTTTTTT.